These 7 T cell receptor beta chains were all obtained from the same sample, sequenced in a study of response to subunit inactivated influenza vaccine. Via MiXCR, TCRdb re-called the RT-PCR reads, giving one row per CDR3 protein. The sample lists around 190,000 distinct CDR3 sequences; over 13% were seen once. The starting material was CD8+ T cells sorted from PBMCs, obtained about 5 days after vaccination. The receptors here all came from a man in his forties or fifties who received an inactivated influenza vaccine.

This CDR3 is CATLTLETRNTGELFF. The CDR3 DNA reads as TGTGCCACACTTACCCTCGAGACTAGGAACACCGGGGAGCTGTTTTTT. This chain connects TRBV7-9 to TRBJ2-2, with D possibly matching TRBD2 (6 bases). Germline CDR1 is SEHNR and CDR2 is FQNEAQ (reference sequence). Trimming took 10 bases from V and 1 from J, leaving 19 bases between them. The CDR3 length is 16 residues.

This clonotype was detected a few times. The chain combines TRBV7-3 with TRBJ2-1; D is ambiguous. The ends were cut back, 0 bases at V and 4 bases at J, with 13 bases in the middle. There are 16 residues in the CDR3. Germline lookup yields CDR1 SGHTA and CDR2 FQGTGA. CDR3 amino acids: CASSLTDPTPYNEQFF. DNA of the CDR3: TGTGCCAGCAGCTTAACGGACCCAACCCCATACAATGAGCAGTTCTTC. The full variable domain, with the rest looked up from reference TRBV7-3 and TRBJ2-1, is GAGVSQTPSNKVTEKGKYVELRCDPISGHTALYWYRQSLGQGPEFLIYFQGTGAADDSGLPNDRFFAVRPEGSVSTLKIQRTERGDSAVYLCASSLTDPTPYNEQFFGPGTRLTVL.

This clonotype has a handful of counts. For the CDR3, the DNA is TGTGCCAGCAGTCGATCTAATGAGCAGTTCTTC. Translating it yields CASSRSNEQFF. The rearrangement uses TRBV12-3 or TRBV12-4 and TRBJ2-1; D ambiguous. V gave up 5 bases and J gave up 7 bases, with 6 bases separating them. The CDR3 loop spans 11 amino acids.

V usage is TRBV29-1 and J usage is TRBJ2-3; no clear D. CDR1 and CDR2 from the germline V gene are SQVTM and ANQGSEA. The ends were cut back, 4 bases at V and 0 bases at J, with 5 bases in the middle. CDR3 length: 12 amino acids. The CDR3 loop reads CSVAPSTDTQYF. In nucleotides, the CDR3 is TGCAGCGTTGCCCCTAGCACAGATACGCAGTATTTT.

The chain uses TRBV15 and TRBJ2-2, with D perhaps given as TRBD1 or TRBD2 (5 bases each). Per the germline V gene, CDR1 is LNHNV and CDR2 is YYDKDF (reference sequence). V was shortened by 5 bases and J by 4 bases, with 17 bases between the two germline ends. The CDR3 has 16 residues. CDR3 coding DNA: TGTGCCACCAGCGGGGAAACGGGGACGAGCACCGGGGAGCTGTTTTTT. This sequence encodes CATSGETGTSTGELFF. The full variable domain, its missing parts supplied by reference TRBV15 and TRBJ2-2, is DAMVIQNPRYQVTQFGKPVTLSCSQTLNHNVMYWYQQKSSQAPKLLFHYYDKDFNNEADTPDNFQSRRPNTSFCFLDIRSPGLGDTAMYLCATSGETGTSTGELFFGEGSRLTVL.

This clonotype was seen only a few times. The chain combines TRBV15 with TRBJ1-5; 10 positions agree with TRBD1. The germline V gene has CDR1 LNHNV and CDR2 YYDKDF (reference sequence). The length of the CDR3 is 15 residues. V gave up 1 base and J gave up 6 bases; unmatched junction bases: 3. This CDR3 reads CATSRARDRGQPQHF. CDR3 sequence (DNA): TGTGCCACCAGCAGAGCTCGGGACAGGGGTCAGCCCCAGCATTTT.

This clonotype was seen a handful of times. V is TRBV12-3 or TRBV12-4 and J is TRBJ1-5; no clear D gene. Trimming cost V 5 bases and J 9 bases, with 11 bases left between them. This CDR3 contains 12 residues. The CDR3 DNA reads as TGTGCCAGCAGTCCCCCATACCTGCCCCAGCATTTT. It yields the protein CASSPPYLPQHF.